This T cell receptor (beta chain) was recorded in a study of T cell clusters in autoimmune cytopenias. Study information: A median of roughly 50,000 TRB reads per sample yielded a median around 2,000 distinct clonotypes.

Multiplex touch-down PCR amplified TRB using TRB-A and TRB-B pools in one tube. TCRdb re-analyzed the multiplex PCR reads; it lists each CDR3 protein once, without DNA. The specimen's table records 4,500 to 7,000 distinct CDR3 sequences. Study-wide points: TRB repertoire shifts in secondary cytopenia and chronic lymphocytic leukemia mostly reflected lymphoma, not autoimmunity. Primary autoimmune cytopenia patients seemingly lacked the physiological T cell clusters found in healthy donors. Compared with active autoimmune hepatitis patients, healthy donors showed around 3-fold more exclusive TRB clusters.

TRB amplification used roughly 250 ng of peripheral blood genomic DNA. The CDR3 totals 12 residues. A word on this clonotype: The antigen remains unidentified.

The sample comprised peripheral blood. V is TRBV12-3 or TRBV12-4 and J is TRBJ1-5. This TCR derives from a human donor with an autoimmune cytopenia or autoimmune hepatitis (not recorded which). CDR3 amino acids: CASSFTGKPQHF.